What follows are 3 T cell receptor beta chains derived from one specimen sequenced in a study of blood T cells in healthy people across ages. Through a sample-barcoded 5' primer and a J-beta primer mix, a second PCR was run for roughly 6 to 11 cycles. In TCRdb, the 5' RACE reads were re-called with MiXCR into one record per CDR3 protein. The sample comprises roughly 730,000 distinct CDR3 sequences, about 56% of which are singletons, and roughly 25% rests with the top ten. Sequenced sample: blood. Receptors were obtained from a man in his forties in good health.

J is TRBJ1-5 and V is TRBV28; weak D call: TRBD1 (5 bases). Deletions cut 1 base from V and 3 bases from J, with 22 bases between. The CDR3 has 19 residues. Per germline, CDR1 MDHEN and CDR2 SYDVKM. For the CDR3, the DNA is TGTGCCAGCAGTTTATTGGGGGGTGGGGCGGGAGGAAACAATCAGCCCCAGCATTTT. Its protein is CASSLLGGGAGGNNQPQHF.

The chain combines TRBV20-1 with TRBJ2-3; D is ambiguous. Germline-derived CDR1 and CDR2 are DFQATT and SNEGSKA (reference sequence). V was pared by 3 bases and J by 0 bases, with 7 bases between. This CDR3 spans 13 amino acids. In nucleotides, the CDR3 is TGCAGTGCTAGCTCGGGTAGCACAGATACGCAGTATTTT. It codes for CSASSGSTDTQYF.

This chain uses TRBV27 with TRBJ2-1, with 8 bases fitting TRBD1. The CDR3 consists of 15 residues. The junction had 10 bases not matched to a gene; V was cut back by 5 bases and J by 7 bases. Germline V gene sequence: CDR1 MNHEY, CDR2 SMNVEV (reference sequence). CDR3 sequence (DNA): TGTGCCAGCAGTCTGCGACAGGGGATTCCGAATGAGCAGTTCTTC. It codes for CASSLRQGIPNEQFF.